Listed below are T cell receptor beta chains from one sample, sequenced in a study of OX40 agonist ivuxolimab in advanced cancers. Profiling relied on immunoSEQ multiplex PCR, and the TCRdb table lists in-frame clones only, not all of them. The table lists over 70,000 clones, more than 70% of them singletons. The sample was CD4+ or CD8+ T cells sorted from blood, taken in a trial of the OX40 agonist ivuxolimab. These TCRs come from an adult with an advanced solid tumor such as melanoma, head and neck, liver or kidney cancer. CDR3s include the opening cysteine and the closing phenylalanine or tryptophan. The D gene is left open where the match is weak. Only part of the rows carry a size: once, few, many, or a class if the clone is expanded.

cdr3_aa cdr3_nt d_call j_call cdr3_length clone_size v_call
CASSPPSTGWTYGYTF TGTGCCAGCTCACCCCCGTCGACAGGGTGGACCTATGGCTACACCTTC TRBD1 TRBJ1-2 16 - TRBV18
CASSGRNTDTQYF TGTGCCAGTAGTGGCAGGAACACAGATACGCAGTATTTT - TRBJ2-3 13 - TRBV19
CASSPLSGNSYEQYF TGTGCCAGCTCACCCCTATCCGGGAACAGCTACGAGCAGTACTTC - TRBJ2-7 15 - TRBV18
CASSFNLRANVLTF TGTGCCAGCAGCTTTAACCTGAGGGCCAACGTCCTGACTTTC - TRBJ2-6 14 - TRBV7-8
CAWREKWTGTGGYEQYF TGTGCCTGGAGAGAAAAATGGACCGGGACAGGGGGCTACGAGCAGTACTTC TRBD1 TRBJ2-7 17 - TRBV30
CASAPSGTGGEQYF TGTGCTAGTGCCCCCTCCGGGACAGGGGGCGAGCAGTACTTC TRBD1 TRBJ2-7 14 - TRBV12-5
CASSLDLTVSSGANVLTF TGTGCCAGCAGCTTGGATCTGACAGTAAGCTCTGGGGCCAACGTCCTGACTTTC - TRBJ2-6 18 - TRBV5-4
CASSFETNEKLFF TGTGCCAGTTCTTTTGAGACTAATGAAAAACTGTTTTTT - TRBJ1-4 13 - TRBV6-1
CASSVAAEMNTEAFF TGTGCCAGCAGCGTAGCGGCGGAAATGAACACTGAAGCTTTCTTT - TRBJ1-1 15 few TRBV9
CASKGAFGVEQYF TGTGCCAGCAAGGGCGCGTTCGGCGTCGAGCAGTACTTC - TRBJ2-7 13 few TRBV2
CASSPDPRGIYEQFF TGTGCCAGCAGCCCGGACCCGCGGGGGATCTATGAGCAGTTCTTC TRBD2 TRBJ2-1 15 few TRBV7-2
CATSRKNGFQETQYF TGTGCCACCAGCAGAAAAAACGGCTTCCAAGAGACCCAGTACTTC - TRBJ2-5 15 once TRBV15
CASSNRDEAFF TGTGCCAGCAGCAACAGGGACGAAGCTTTCTTT - TRBJ1-1 11 few TRBV2
CASSVGTGPTETQYF TGTGCCAGCAGCGTAGGGACAGGGCCAACGGAGACCCAGTACTTC TRBD1 TRBJ2-5 15 once TRBV9
CASSAAQGFPIEQYF TGTGCCAGCAGTGCCGCGCAGGGTTTCCCTATCGAGCAGTACTTC - TRBJ2-7 15 - TRBV6-1
CASSDLLGSDEQYF TGTGCCAGCAGCGACCTCCTGGGCTCGGACGAGCAGTACTTC - TRBJ2-7 14 - TRBV5-5
CATSSLGRGRNSPYEQYF TGTGCCACCAGCAGCCTGGGGAGGGGCAGAAACAGTCCCTACGAGCAGTACTTC TRBD2 TRBJ2-7 18 - TRBV15
CASSKERGGTEAFF TGTGCCTCTAGCAAGGAAAGGGGGGGCACTGAAGCTTTCTTT - TRBJ1-1 14 once TRBV2
CSANRGGEAFF TGCAGTGCAAACCGCGGGGGTGAAGCTTTCTTT - TRBJ1-1 11 once TRBV20-1
CASSFLQAGTGEQFF TGTGCCAGCAGCTTTTTACAGGCGGGCACCGGGGAGCAGTTCTTC - TRBJ2-1 15 - TRBV5-8
CASSTRLLNEQFF TGTGCCAGCAGCACGCGACTACTAAATGAGCAGTTCTTC - TRBJ2-1 13 - TRBV7-2
CASTGDRGVGTQYF TGTGCCAGCACCGGAGACAGGGGTGTAGGGACCCAGTACTTC TRBD1 TRBJ2-5 14 - TRBV6-5
CALAGGYNEQFF TGTGCACTAGCGGGGGGCTACAATGAGCAGTTCTTC TRBD2 TRBJ2-1 12 - TRBV28
CASRSRPLSGNTIYF TGTGCCAGCAGGTCCAGACCTCTCTCTGGAAACACCATATATTTT - TRBJ1-3 15 - TRBV6-5
CASSESGGGIGGTIYF TGTGCCAGCAGTGAATCCGGGGGAGGGATTGGTGGCACCATATATTTT - TRBJ1-3 16 - TRBV6-1
CASSLERGHTDTQYF TGTGCCAGCAGCTTAGAACGGGGGCACACAGATACGCAGTATTTT - TRBJ2-3 15 - TRBV7-2
CASSARGQSTDTQYF TGTGCCAGCAGCGCACGCGGACAGAGCACAGATACGCAGTATTTT - TRBJ2-3 15 - TRBV11-2
CASSIQRGGGGTQYF TGTGCCAGTAGTATTCAGCGGGGGGGCGGCGGGACCCAGTACTTC TRBD2 TRBJ2-5 15 - TRBV19
CASTEMDSRTQYF TGTGCCAGTACCGAGATGGACAGTAGGACGCAGTATTTT - TRBJ2-3 13 - TRBV19
CASSASGGATDTQYF TGTGCCAGCAGTGCCAGCGGGGGGGCGACAGATACGCAGTATTTT TRBD2 TRBJ2-3 15 - TRBV6-1
CASSLRGISYNEQFF TGTGCCAGCAGCTTGCGGGGGATCTCCTACAATGAGCAGTTCTTC - TRBJ2-1 15 - TRBV5-6
CASSPESGGANNEQFF TGTGCCAGCTCACCAGAAAGCGGGGGGGCCAACAATGAGCAGTTCTTC TRBD2 TRBJ2-1 16 - TRBV18
CASRNWGTANTGELFF TGTGCCAGTAGAAATTGGGGGACAGCAAACACCGGGGAGCTGTTTTTT TRBD1 TRBJ2-2 16 - TRBV19
CASSDGQGRRDIQYF TGTGCCAGCAGTGATGGACAGGGGCGACGTGACATTCAGTACTTC TRBD1 TRBJ2-4 15 few TRBV5-6
CASSPLRLGNNQPQHF TGTGCCAGCAGTCCCCTTAGGCTCGGCAACAATCAGCCCCAGCATTTT - TRBJ1-5 16 once TRBV28
CASSERTGGSEQYF TGTGCCAGCAGTGAACGGACAGGGGGGAGCGAGCAGTACTTC TRBD1 TRBJ2-7 14 - TRBV2
CASSPSRGPRDAFF TGCGCCAGCAGCCCATCACGGGGTCCCCGGGACGCTTTCTTT - TRBJ1-1 14 - TRBV4-3
CASSLRSADGYTF TGTGCCAGCAGTTTACGGTCAGCCGATGGCTACACCTTC - TRBJ1-2 13 once TRBV27
CAISESQGQYTF TGTGCCATCAGTGAGTCCCAGGGCCAGTACACCTTC - TRBJ1-2 12 - TRBV10-3
CASSFYGAGANVLTF TGCGCCAGCAGCTTCTACGGGGCTGGGGCCAACGTCCTGACTTTC - TRBJ2-6 15 - TRBV5-1
CASGTGKNVLWEEAFF TGTGCTAGTGGTACCGGGAAGAATGTACTTTGGGAGGAAGCTTTCTTT - TRBJ1-1 16 few TRBV12-5
CASSGQGNYEQYF TGCGCCAGCTCAGGACAGGGGAATTACGAGCAGTACTTC TRBD1 TRBJ2-7 13 - TRBV5-1
CASSPGGQADYEQYF TGTGCCAGCTCACCGGGGGGACAGGCAGACTACGAGCAGTACTTC TRBD1 TRBJ2-7 15 - TRBV18
CASSEGPPAYYGYTF TGTGCCAGCAGTGAAGGTCCACCGGCGTACTATGGCTACACCTTC - TRBJ1-2 15 - TRBV2
CASSLVGPSHHEQFF TGTGCCAGCAGCTTGGTGGGCCCCAGCCATCATGAGCAGTTCTTC - TRBJ2-1 15 - TRBV5-6
CASSTNNEAFF TGTGCCAGCAGTACCAACAACGAAGCTTTCTTT - TRBJ1-1 11 - TRBV6-6
CASRSDRDEKLFF TGTGCCAGCAGGAGTGACAGGGACGAAAAACTGTTTTTT TRBD1 TRBJ1-4 13 - TRBV27
CASGQNSGNTIYF TGTGCCAGCGGACAGAACTCTGGAAACACCATATATTTT - TRBJ1-3 13 - TRBV25-1